Shown below are 17 T cell receptor beta chains from a single sample sequenced in a study of T cells in Graves' hyperthyroidism and ophthalmopathy. Using RNA transcripts as the source, TCR beta CDR3 regions were amplified. HTBI primers drove first-round RT-PCR of the TCR CDR3. One entry per CDR3 protein, called by TCRdb with MiXCR from the multiplex PCR reads. The sample holds about 200,000 distinct CDR3 sequences, about 15% seen once. Sequenced sample: blood. The receptors come from a woman in her fifties or sixties with Graves' hyperthyroidism.

This clonotype has more than one count but fewer than ten. The DNA of the CDR3 is TGTGCCAGCAGTGAAGCGACAATCACGCAGTATTTT. Amino acids: CASSEATITQYF. The chain combines TRBV6-1 with TRBJ2-3; no firm D call. The CDR3 totals 12 residues. V was cut by 0 bases and J by 9 bases, with 7 bases left in between. Germline V gives CDR1 MNHNS, CDR2 SASEGT.

The genes are TRBV7-3 and TRBJ2-2; possibly TRBD2 for D (5 bases). The germline V gene has CDR1 SGHTA and CDR2 FQGTGA. This CDR3 has 14 amino acids. Trimming took off 2 bases at V and 4 bases at J, with 8 bases between the two ends. CDR3 loop: CASSLEGITGELFF. The CDR3 coding sequence is TGTGCCAGCAGCTTAGAGGGAATCACCGGGGAGCTGTTTTTT.

This chain uses TRBV19 with TRBJ2-2, with 11 bases identical to TRBD2. V was pared by 4 bases and J by 5 bases, with 15 bases of the junction left unmatched. This CDR3 region has 19 residues. Per germline, CDR1 LNHDA and CDR2 SQIVND (reference sequence). The CDR3 loop reads CASSTNFLAGGLRTGELFF. In nucleotides, the CDR3 is TGTGCCAGTAGTACAAACTTTCTAGCGGGAGGTCTCAGGACCGGGGAGCTGTTTTTT.

This clonotype was recorded at least ten times. The chain combines TRBV11-2 with TRBJ1-6; D is unclear. From germline, CDR1 is SGHAT and CDR2 FQNNGV. This CDR3 is built from 14 residues. Trimming took off 5 bases at V and 8 bases at J, with 13 bases between the two ends. In nucleotides, the CDR3 is TGTGCCAGCAGCCCCCTCCTGAGCGATTCACCCCTCCACTTT. It codes for CASSPLLSDSPLHF.

CDR3: CASSLTGVEQFF. The CDR3 bases are TGTGCCAGCAGTTTAACAGGGGTTGAGCAGTTCTTC. The genes are TRBV28 and TRBJ2-1; 7 positions match TRBD1. V shed 2 bases and J 9 bases; nucleotides not matched to a gene: 1. From germline, CDR1 is MDHEN and CDR2 SYDVKM. The CDR3 spans 12 residues.

This clonotype was found a few times. The gene calls are TRBV18 and TRBJ2-1; D gene unclear. V lost 3 bases and J 2 bases, leaving 8 bases between the germline ends. CDR3 size: 14 residues. Germline CDR1 is KGHSH and CDR2 is LQKENI. CDR3 nucleotides: TGTGCCAGCTCACCGCCCGGGCCCTACAATGAGCAGTTCTTC. Protein product: CASSPPGPYNEQFF.

This clonotype was counted many times. CDR3 sequence: CASSARDTPNSGYTF. The CDR3 coding sequence is TGTGCCAGCAGCGCCCGGGACACTCCAAACAGTGGCTACACCTTC. The chain recombines TRBV7-9 with TRBJ1-2, with a possible D match to TRBD1 (6 bases). The germline V and J ends were trimmed by 5 bases and 7 bases, with 20 bases remaining between them. This CDR3 is 15 amino acids long. The germline CDR1 and CDR2 sequences are SEHNR and FQNEAQ (reference sequence).

This clonotype was seen ten or more times. CDR3 sequence reads: CASSLYEGLGEKLFF. The DNA for the CDR3 is TGTGCCAGCAGTTTATATGAGGGATTGGGTGAAAAACTGTTTTTT. This chain joins TRBV27 and TRBJ1-4; D not resolved. Trimming took off 1 base at V and 7 bases at J, with 13 bases between the two ends. The germline V gene encodes CDR1 MNHEY and CDR2 SMNVEV (reference sequence). The CDR3 has 15 amino acids.

The V gene is TRBV3-1, the J gene TRBJ2-3; 11 bases are a match to TRBD2. CDR1 and CDR2 (germline): LGHDT, YNNKEL (reference sequence). This CDR3 has 17 residues. The J segment lost 1 base and the V segment lost 4 bases, leaving 7 bases of the junction unmatched. Here the CDR3 DNA reads TGTGCCAGCAGCCGATACGGGACTAGCGGAGGCACAGATACGCAGTATTTT. Its protein is CASSRYGTSGGTDTQYF.

As for this clonotype: One junction end disagrees with the germline gene, perhaps due to a read error. J is TRBJ2-2 and V is TRBV29-1; D possibly uses TRBD1 or TRBD2 (6 bases each). Germline assignment: CDR1 SQVTM and CDR2 ANQGSEA. The CDR3 is 13 amino acids. The CDR3 here is CSVVQGGTEELFF. CDR3 in DNA: TGCAGCGTTGTACAGGGAGGCACCGAGGAGCTGTTTTTT.

This clonotype was counted at least ten times. The rearrangement links TRBV11-2 to TRBJ2-1; tentatively, D is TRBD2 (7 bases). The germline gives CDR1 SGHAT, CDR2 FQNNGV. This CDR3 spans 12 amino acids. V was clipped by 2 bases and J by 10 bases, with 9 bases between them. The CDR3 loop reads CASSLSGGEQFF. The CDR3 DNA follows: TGTGCCAGCAGCTTATCGGGGGGCGAGCAGTTCTTC.

This clonotype was counted only a few times. This chain links TRBV25-1 with TRBJ2-1; D gene unclear. V was shortened by 6 bases and J by 0 bases, with 9 bases between the two germline ends. Germline-derived CDR1 and CDR2 are MGHDK and SYGVNS. CDR3 length equals 14 residues. CDR3 sequence (DNA): TGTGCCAGCAGCGTCCGGAGCTCCTACAATGAGCAGTTCTTC. It translates to CASSVRSSYNEQFF.

This clonotype showed up many times. The chain links TRBV20-1 to TRBJ2-7; D possibly uses TRBD1 or TRBD2 (6 bases each). V lost 6 bases and J 0 bases, leaving 15 bases between the germline ends. There are 14 residues in the CDR3. Germline V CDR1 and CDR2: DFQATT, SNEGSKA (reference sequence). The CDR3: CSAPRGRSSYEQYF. The DNA of the CDR3 is TGCAGTGCCCCCCGGGGGCGGAGCTCCTACGAGCAGTACTTC.

This clonotype was counted between two and nine times. The rearrangement links TRBV10-3 to TRBJ2-1; weak D call: TRBD1 (7 bases). Trimming left V 5 bases short and J 5 bases short, with 13 bases between. This CDR3 contains 14 residues. Germline V gene sequence: CDR1 ENHRY, CDR2 SYGVKD. The chain's CDR3 is CAISQGGADNEQFF. CDR3 DNA sequence: TGTGCCATCAGTCAGGGGGGCGCAGACAATGAGCAGTTCTTC.

The chain uses TRBV9 and TRBJ2-3, with D perhaps matching TRBD2 (7 bases). Deletions cut 5 bases from V and 5 bases from J, with 12 bases between. The germline CDR1 and CDR2 sequences are SGDLS and YYNGEE. The CDR3 loop spans 13 amino acids. CDR3 DNA sequence: TGTGCCAGCAGTTTTAGGGGGGGAGATACGCAGTATTTT. Encoded protein: CASSFRGGDTQYF.

This clonotype was seen repeatedly, ten times or more. V is TRBV12-5 and J is TRBJ2-2, with a weak D call TRBD2 (5 bases). Between the trimmed V and J ends, which lost 0 bases and 5 bases, there was a span of 10 bases. Germline assignment: CDR1 LGHNT and CDR2 FRNRAP. The CDR3 has 15 amino acids. CDR3 residues: CASGLVTRATGELFF. CDR3 DNA: TGTGCTAGTGGTTTGGTAACTAGGGCTACCGGGGAGCTGTTTTTT.

The rearrangement links TRBV6-5 to TRBJ1-1, with D hard to call. Trimming took off 1 base at V and 0 bases at J, with 9 bases between the two ends. The CDR3 consists of 15 residues. CDR1 is MNHEY, CDR2 SVGAGI, per germline. The CDR3 coding sequence is TGTGCCAGCAGTTACTTTGGGATAATGAACACTGAAGCTTTCTTT. Its protein is CASSYFGIMNTEAFF.